This TCR beta chain was sequenced for a study of cytomegalovirus exposure and HLA in healthy donors. Primers for the PCR totalled 60 Vbeta and 13 Jbeta. TCRdb's copy holds only in-frame clones and misses some; the assay was immunoSEQ multiplex PCR. The sample comprises about 120,000 clones, about 80% of which are singletons, and 30% rests with the top ten. As for the donors, each was a healthy bone marrow donor. Germline CDR1 is GTSNPN and CDR2 is SVGIG (reference sequence). Trimming removed 0 bases from V and 7 bases from J; junction bases left unmatched: 9. The CDR3 has 16 residues. Specimen: PBMCs. The sequence came from a man aged 55-75 years in good health and CMV-seropositive. This chain joins TRBV30 and TRBJ1-6; 7 bases map to TRBD1. The CDR3 is CAWSVSRVRGNSPLHF. The CDR3 coding sequence is TGTGCCTGGAGTGTAAGCCGTGTCAGGGGGAATTCACCCCTCCACTTT.